The rows below give T cell receptor beta chains drawn from one sample of a study of blood T cells in healthy people across ages. TCRdb fed the 5' RACE reads into MiXCR, producing one record per CDR3 protein. Found here are 1.5 million to 2 million distinct CDR3 sequences, roughly 43% of them singletons; the top ten hold approximately 22%. Sequencing was done on a sample of blood. The source is a human donor in good health. Each CDR3 is given with its conserved first and last residue.

TRBV5-4 | CASSFRSQGDTEAFF
TRBV9 | CASSVATAAYGYTF
TRBV7-9 | CASSGYTGEENQPQHF
TRBV20-1 | CSARTAGVVTYNEQFF
TRBV28 | CASRMLESYEQYF
TRBV12-3/TRBV12-4 | CASSSRGRQRYGYTF
TRBV7-2 | CASSLNAVDTQYF
TRBV7-9 | CASSLVDRDNEQFF
TRBV7-8 | CASSLERTQADTQYF
TRBV2 | CASSVDRETEAFF
TRBV7-2 | CASSPQTGLASETQYF
TRBV6-1 | CASSEAPGLAYEQYF
TRBV5-6 | CASSLVAAANYGYTF
TRBV18 | CASSPWDSDDYEQYF
TRBV7-9 | CASSFDSAGDTDTQYF
TRBV12-3/TRBV12-4 | CASSFLGQPQHF
TRBV10-3 | CAISEGRETNEKLFF
TRBV20-1 | CSALRVGGANEQFF
TRBV15 | CATSRGKGYYTDTQYF
TRBV6-6 | CASSFATGEAFF
TRBV4-1 | CASSPTEDQPQHF
TRBV27 | CASSFGGNKETQYF
TRBV6-2/TRBV6-3 | CASSYLTDAYEQYF
TRBV12-3/TRBV12-4 | CASNGGHLGGETQYF
TRBV7-7 | CASSLEQGPGYEQFF
TRBV5-6 | CASSPTGRRGTDTQYF
TRBV6-2/TRBV6-3 | CASSPLDSTTDTQYF
TRBV4-3 | CASSQVLGGSSYEQYF
TRBV12-3/TRBV12-4 | CTSSFWLALYNKQFF
TRBV29-1 | CSVAGGLGTEAFF
TRBV5-5 | CASSLRGGLNTEAFF
TRBV29-1 | CSVEDQPGETQYF
TRBV7-8 | CASRGGFQETQYF
TRBV3-1 | CASSPTRGRNYGYTF
TRBV7-8 | CASSLVHGGAEAFF
TRBV24-1 | CATSVSGGGNQPQHF
TRBV19 | CASSEPGGLYGYTF
TRBV4-2 | CASSQDGWRGMGETQYF
TRBV12-3/TRBV12-4 | CASSPGWEQSLTEAFF
TRBV7-3 | CASSPLGGSGGSLSGTDTQYF
TRBV11-2 | CASRPPGLALQETQYF
TRBV5-4 | CASSPRKGEQYF